This T cell receptor (beta chain) is from a study of cytomegalovirus exposure and HLA in healthy donors. Germline lookup yields CDR1 SQVTM and CDR2 ANQGSEA. V dropped 4 bases and J dropped 4; count of bases not matched to a gene: 12. The CDR3 totals 15 residues. This PCR relied on a set of 60 Vbeta primers and 13 Jbeta primers. Clones were sequenced by immunoSEQ multiplex PCR, and TCRdb holds only the in-frame ones, with some missing. The sample has 110,000 or so clones, approximately 79% seen once. Sequencing used PBMCs. The sequence was collected from a man aged 45-65 years in good health and CMV-seropositive. V gene TRBV29-1 combines with J gene TRBJ2-7, with 8 bases fitting TRBD2. The CDR3 DNA reads TGCAGCGTTGTTGGCGTTGGGGGCGGGGGGTACGAGCAGTACTTC. Translating it yields CSVVGVGGGGYEQYF.